This is a list of T cell receptor beta chains from one sample in a study of post-analysis software for immune sequencing data. TCRdb called the PCR reads again in MiXCR, with one record for every CDR3 protein. Seen here are roughly 670,000 distinct CDR3 sequences, about 60% observed once, and the top ten hold approximately 11%. Specimen: blood. These receptors were obtained from a girl aged 2-15 years with multiple sclerosis. Each CDR3 is given with its conserved first and last residue. The D gene is left open where the match is weak. Clone size is shown for a subset of rows, as once, few, many or a class of expanded clone.

clone_size	j_call	v_call	d_call	cdr3_nt	cdr3_aa
-	TRBJ2-5	TRBV5-1	-	TGCGCCAGCAGCTTGGGTGGCAGGGGGGAGGAGACCCAGTACTTC	CASSLGGRGEETQYF
-	TRBJ2-3	TRBV10-1	TRBD1	TGCGCCAGCAGTGATTCCTCCGGGACAGCTTGCACAGATACGCAGTATTTT	CASSDSSGTACTDTQYF
-	TRBJ2-3	TRBV7-2	TRBD2	TGTGCCAGCGGCTTCCCCGGACTAGCGGGGGGGCCGGCCAGCACAGATACGCAGTATTTT	CASGFPGLAGGPASTDTQYF
-	TRBJ1-5	TRBV25-1	-	TGTGCCAGCAGTGGCAGCGCAGGGTTAGGGCAGCCCCAGCATTTT	CASSGSAGLGQPQHF
-	TRBJ2-7	TRBV21-1	-	TGTGCCAGCAGCAAAGCCTTAGGTCGTGGACGCGAGCAGTACTTC	CASSKALGRGREQYF
-	TRBJ2-5	TRBV20-1	TRBD2	TGCAGTGCTGCTAGCGGGGGGGCGGAGACCCAGTACTTC	CSAASGGAETQYF
-	TRBJ2-7	TRBV28	TRBD1	TGTGCCAGCACCTCTCCGGGACAGGGTTCCTACGAGCAGTACTTC	CASTSPGQGSYEQYF
-	TRBJ2-7	TRBV4-2	-	TGTGCCAGCAGCCACGTTAGTCAGGGACCTCCGTACGAGCAGTACTTC	CASSHVSQGPPYEQYF
-	TRBJ2-7	TRBV12-3/TRBV12-4	-	TGTGCCAGCAGTTTATTTTCCTGGGAGCAGTACTTC	CASSLFSWEQYF
-	TRBJ2-5	TRBV3-1	TRBD1	TGTGCCAGCAGCCGGGGACAGATCCAAGAGACCCAGTACTTC	CASSRGQIQETQYF
-	TRBJ2-3	TRBV11-2	-	TGTGCCAGCAGCTTAGATAATACGCAGTATTTT	CASSLDNTQYF
-	TRBJ2-3	TRBV29-1	TRBD2	TGCAGCGTTGAAGACGTAGCGGGGGTTACGCAGTATTTT	CSVEDVAGVTQYF
-	TRBJ2-3	TRBV29-1	-	TGCAGCGTCGCGAAGCAGGAGAGCACAGATACGCAGTATTTT	CSVAKQESTDTQYF
-	TRBJ1-1	TRBV10-3	TRBD1	TGTGCCATCTCGGGACAGCCGAACACTGAAGCTTTCTTT	CAISGQPNTEAFF
few	TRBJ2-1	TRBV28	TRBD2	TGTGCCAGCAGTTTAGGGGGACTAGCGGGAGGGTACAATGAGCAGTTCTTC	CASSLGGLAGGYNEQFF
few	TRBJ2-7	TRBV6-1	TRBD2	TGTGCCAGCAGTCAGAGTGCGGGGGGCACCTACGAGCAGTACTTC	CASSQSAGGTYEQYF
-	TRBJ2-5	TRBV28	-	TGTGCCAGCAGTACCGGACTCCGGGCTAGCCTTAAGTACTTC	CASSTGLRASLKYF
-	TRBJ1-2	TRBV12-3/TRBV12-4	TRBD1	TGTGCCAGCAGTGCGAGACAGGGACACTATGGCTACACCTTC	CASSARQGHYGYTF
few	TRBJ2-1	TRBV29-1	TRBD2	TGCAGCTCTCGGGGGGGGGGCAATGAGCAGTTCTTC	CSSRGGGNEQFF
-	TRBJ1-1	TRBV6-5	-	TGTGCCAGCAGTTACCAGGGTATAGCTTTCTTT	CASSYQGIAFF
-	TRBJ2-3	TRBV4-3	TRBD1	TGCGCCAGCAGCCAAGTATCAGGGGGCGAAAGAACAGATACGCAGTATTTT	CASSQVSGGERTDTQYF
-	TRBJ1-5	TRBV6-1	-	TGTGCCAGCAGTGAAGGCGGGGGAAGCAATCAGCCCCAGCATTTT	CASSEGGGSNQPQHF
-	TRBJ2-7	TRBV7-9	TRBD2	TGTGCCAGCAGCGTTAGCGGGGGGGCTCACTCCTACGAGCAGTACTTC	CASSVSGGAHSYEQYF
-	TRBJ2-1	TRBV18	TRBD2	TGTGCCAGCTACCTAGCGGAGAGCTCCTACAATGAGCAGTTCTTC	CASYLAESSYNEQFF
-	TRBJ2-3	TRBV7-3	TRBD1	TGTGCCAGCAGCCCGGGACAGACCACAGATACGCAGTATTTT	CASSPGQTTDTQYF
-	TRBJ2-7	TRBV29-1	-	TGCAGCGTCGGGGTTCCCTACGAGCAGTACTTC	CSVGVPYEQYF
-	TRBJ2-1	TRBV2	TRBD2	TGTGCCAGCAGTAGGGCGGGAGGGTATGAGCAGTTCTTC	CASSRAGGYEQFF
-	TRBJ2-7	TRBV5-1	-	TGCGCCAGCAGCGCCTCCGGGACTTCCTACGAGCAGTACTTC	CASSASGTSYEQYF
-	TRBJ2-2	TRBV29-1	-	TGCAGCGTTGAAACCCCTAACACCGGGGAGCTGTTTTTT	CSVETPNTGELFF
-	TRBJ2-1	TRBV7-3	-	TGTGCCAGCACCCTAAGTCAGGGCTCCTACAATGAGCAGTTCTTC	CASTLSQGSYNEQFF
-	TRBJ1-2	TRBV6-6	TRBD1	TGTGCCAGCAGTCAGGACAGGGTGGATGGCTACACCTTC	CASSQDRVDGYTF
-	TRBJ1-2	TRBV3-1	-	TGTGCCAGCAGCCAACTATTTGGCTACACCTTC	CASSQLFGYTF
few	TRBJ1-2	TRBV5-5	TRBD1	TGTGCCAGCAGCTTGACAGGGGGCGATGGCTACACCTTC	CASSLTGGDGYTF
-	TRBJ2-5	TRBV6-2/TRBV6-3	TRBD2	TGTGCCAGCAGCCCCCTGGGAGGGGCGATCCAAGAGACCCAGTACTTC	CASSPLGGAIQETQYF
few	TRBJ1-2	TRBV29-1	-	TGCAGCGTTGGAAATCCAGGCTATGGCTACACCTTC	CSVGNPGYGYTF
-	TRBJ2-1	TRBV7-7	-	TGTGCTAGCAGCTTAGGGAACGGACCCAATGAGCAGTTCTTC	CASSLGNGPNEQFF
-	TRBJ2-3	TRBV6-6	TRBD2	TGTGCCAGCAGTTACGGGCGGGGGGATGGCACAGATACGCAGTATTTT	CASSYGRGDGTDTQYF
few	TRBJ1-5	TRBV6-1	-	TGTGCCAGCAGTGAAGCACACGGGTGGACCCAGCATTTT	CASSEAHGWTQHF
few	TRBJ2-7	TRBV5-1	TRBD2	TGCGCCAGCAGCTTCGGGGCGGGAGGTTACGAGCAGTACTTC	CASSFGAGGYEQYF
-	TRBJ2-7	TRBV6-5	TRBD1	TGTGCCAGCGGTTACTCGAGGGGACAGGGGCTCCACGAGCAGTACTTC	CASGYSRGQGLHEQYF
-	TRBJ1-2	TRBV5-4	TRBD1	TGTGCCAGCAGCTTGAGAGGGGGCGACTATGGCTACACCTTC	CASSLRGGDYGYTF
-	TRBJ1-1	TRBV12-3/TRBV12-4	TRBD1	TGTGCCAGCAGTGGGACAGGGTGGGAGAAAACTGAAGCTTTCTTT	CASSGTGWEKTEAFF
-	TRBJ2-3	TRBV3-1	-	TGTGCCAGCAGCCAAGACGGCAGGGGAGGCGCAGATACGCAGTATTTT	CASSQDGRGGADTQYF
-	TRBJ2-7	TRBV20-1	TRBD1	TGCAGTGCTGCAGCCCCACAGGGGCCCTACGAGCAGTACTTC	CSAAAPQGPYEQYF
-	TRBJ2-1	TRBV9	TRBD2	TGTGCCAGCAGCGGGGGAGGACTAGCGGGAGTTGGGGAGCAGTTCTTC	CASSGGGLAGVGEQFF
-	TRBJ2-3	TRBV4-3	TRBD2	TGCGCCAGCAGCCAGGGACTAGCGGGGGGGGATCTTCCAGATACGCAGTATTTT	CASSQGLAGGDLPDTQYF
few	TRBJ2-7	TRBV5-1	TRBD1	TGCGCCAGCAGCTTGGGCCAGGGGGCCGCCTACGAGCAGTACTTC	CASSLGQGAAYEQYF
-	TRBJ2-4	TRBV6-1	-	TGTGCCAGCAGTGAACGGAGCAGACTAGCCAAAAACATTCAGTACTTC	CASSERSRLAKNIQYF
-	TRBJ2-4	TRBV20-1	-	TGCAGTGTCACGACAGGCTCAACTTTAGCCAAAAGCATTCAGTACTTC	CSVTTGSTLAKSIQYF
-	TRBJ1-2	TRBV20-1	TRBD1	TGCAGTGCGGCTTCGGGGACAGGTTGGAGGGTAGGCTACACCTTC	CSAASGTGWRVGYTF
few	TRBJ1-6	TRBV18	-	TGTGCCAGCTCACCACTTCGGAATTCACCCCTCCACTTT	CASSPLRNSPLHF
-	TRBJ2-5	TRBV29-1	-	TGCAGCGTTGTAGGAATCCAAGAGACCCAGTACTTC	CSVVGIQETQYF
-	TRBJ2-3	TRBV12-3/TRBV12-4	TRBD2	TGTGCCAGCAGACCCAGCGGGGGGGATGTAGATACGCAGTATTTT	CASRPSGGDVDTQYF
few	TRBJ1-1	TRBV29-1	TRBD1	TGCAGCGTTGCTGGACAGGGGGGCACTGAAGCTTTCTTT	CSVAGQGGTEAFF